This T cell receptor (beta chain) was sequenced in a study of blood T cell repertoires in COVID-19. The V gene end was trimmed by 5 bases and the J gene end by 3 bases; junction bases not matched to a gene: 4. This CDR3 is 14 amino acids long. CDR1 SGHVS and CDR2 FQNEAQ come from the germline V gene. Sequenced by immunoSEQ multiplex PCR; TCRdb stores in-frame clones only, minus some. Of hundreds of thousands of clones in the sample, roughly 88% were seen once. The genes are TRBV7-8 and TRBJ1-3; 7 bases match TRBD1. The receptor comes from a woman younger than 45 with active or convalescent COVID-19. Material: peripheral blood. This CDR3 reads CASSLGGGGNTIYF. The CDR3 DNA sequence: TGTGCCAGCAGCCTAGGGGGCGGTGGAAACACCATATATTTT.